This T cell receptor (beta chain) comes out of a study of T cells after yellow fever vaccination. Study-wide results and caveats: Only a small proportion of the clonotypes turned up in both the CD4 and the CD8 compartments, likely arising from convergent recombination.

UMIs and a universal primer site were added when TCR cDNA was made by 5'RACE template switching. TCRdb itself ran the 5' RACE reads through MiXCR, one entry per CDR3 protein. Of 100,000 to 150,000 distinct CDR3 sequences listed, 7.4% are singletons. This clonotype was detected many times. Its matching antigen is unknown. V lost 5 bases, J lost 2 bases, and 9 bases stayed unmatched. Germline CDR1 and CDR2: DFQATT and SNEGSKA (reference sequence). CDR3 size: 15 residues. The rearrangement links TRBV20-1 to TRBJ2-7, with 10 bases matching TRBD1. This TCR was recovered from a man younger than 35 who received the YFV17D yellow fever vaccine. The sample was CD4+ T cells sorted from PBMCs, taken approximately 11 days after the first yellow fever vaccination. This CDR3 is CSAFSGQGGPYEQYV. The CDR3 DNA is TGCAGTGCTTTCAGTGGACAGGGGGGACCCTACGAGCAGTACGTC.